This TCR beta chain was identified during a study of cytomegalovirus exposure and HLA in healthy donors (dated 2017 in TCRdb). For the study in its entirety: An earlier analysis of several hundred of the donors reported 250 to 300 Gb of sequence data and around 110 million unique TCR beta sequences from about 200 million T cells. Alongside the repertoire data, information on donor age, sex, ethnicity and CMV serostatus was compiled. In a later genetic analysis, genome-wide SNP genotypes for about 65% of the roughly 700 donors were used, and that subset was treated as a discovery cohort. Roughly 5 DR-DQ haplotypes were handled as single units for association and clustering because linkage in the cohort was strong. In a later analysis, previously published TCR beta repertoires from several hundred donors were re-analyzed and high-resolution HLA genotyping was added so that TCR occurrence patterns could be studied. The study used immunosequencing to profile the T cell repertoires of approximately 650 subjects and linked those repertoires to cytomegalovirus serostatus. In the later analysis, no new phenotypic data were used to find candidate immune exposures; instead, reliance was placed on TCR beta sequences and their occurrence across donors. The number of donors typed differed by locus, with roughly 629-640 for A, B, C, DRB1 and DQB1, around 500 for DQA1, 600 to 610 for DPA1, and approximately 470 for DPB1. High-throughput TCR immunosequencing, statistical association of individual TCRs with disease status, and machine learning were combined to predict cytomegalovirus infection status. In addition to the first cohort of 666 subjects, a separate validation cohort of 130 or so different subjects was used. Of the 300 to 500 genotyped donors, roughly 80% were placed in the genetic ancestry cluster associated with self-reported Caucasian donors. The study aimed to test whether cataloging public T cell receptors could reveal signatures of past pathogen exposure. Both class I and class II loci were covered by HLA typing, at four-digit resolution. Approximately 310 gigabases of sequencing data and around 88 million unique TCR sequences made up an early release that covered some 640 HLA-typed donors. In an earlier analysis of 587 of the donors, high-throughput TCR beta sequencing was used to judge whether each TCR beta V gene segment behaved as functional or pseudogenic. Every repertoire in the discovery cohort had been generated on one and the same sequencing platform. On average, around 230,000 unique TCR beta nucleotide sequences were sequenced per donor among 350 to 400 genotyped donors of the cohort, with 15% to 20% of those sequences being non-productive. On the study overall, not on this receptor specifically: Most CMV-associated TCR beta chains appeared to be HLA-restricted in a later analysis, and the HLA associations seemed to be driven largely by CMV exposure. In a later genetic analysis, a missense DCLRE1C variant was associated with V-gene and J-gene trimming of TCR beta chains, and the association was replicated in an independent cohort. Presence/absence analyses assumed roughly uniform sequencing depth across donors, an assumption that may not hold. Correlated functional status among segregating V segments might reflect linkage disequilibrium, but an unknown experimental factor could not be ruled out. Three of the identified cytomegalovirus-associated TCR beta chains were confirmed in vitro to be specific for cytomegalovirus antigens. The cohort was sequenced for TCR beta chains only, and without alpha or paired-chain data the features that could be detected were limited. Because the 87-base-pair reads could not distinguish some IMGT-functional V segments, including TRBV6-2 and TRBV6-3, those segments were excluded. The authors suggested that the approach could potentially be extended to other disease states and immunological phenotypes. The classifier was reported to diagnose cytomegalovirus status with high specificity and sensitivity in both the original cohort and the validation cohort. Because some donors lacked HLA typing at each locus, the association tests relied only on the typed subset. A later genetic analysis reported fewer N-insertions in productive TCRs among donors in an Asian-associated ancestry cluster than the roughly 700-donor mean. Compared with equally common non-associated chains, HLA-associated TCR beta chains in a later analysis were more clonally expanded and had lower generation probabilities. In a later analysis, about 17,000 TCR beta sequences were associated with specific HLA alleles at a false discovery rate of 0.05. A further reported finding was that TCR beta sequences accurately predicted the HLA-A and HLA-B alleles for most subjects in the first cohort. When HLA alleles, especially DR and DQ, strongly co-occurred, attributing TCR associations to individual alleles was difficult. Because counts were too low, seventeen rarely observed V segments, including chromosome 9 orphons, were excluded from the earlier analysis of 587 of the donors. In a later analysis, several top co-occurrence clusters were reported to appear linked to parvovirus B19, influenza, CMV and Epstein-Barr virus. Across donors, most TCR sequences were observed very rarely, whereas some public TCRs were present in many individuals. The study listed 164 TCR beta chains as associated with cytomegalovirus. For the cohort, immune exposure information was limited to CMV serostatus. In a later analysis, TCR association rates were found to vary across HLA loci, with the most associated TCRs seen for DRB1 alleles and the fewest for HLA-C alleles. A cluster of highly shared sequence variants was judged likely to represent a technical artifact of the sequencing pipeline. In an earlier analysis of about 540 of the donors, most TCR beta V segments were observed in productive rearrangements about 87% or about 30% of the time, broadly matching IMGT annotations.

From the cysteine up to the phenylalanine, the CDR3 has a length of 13 residues. Only CDR3 DNA remains: 39 bases, in frame from the first base. In the germline V gene (reference sequence), CDR1 corresponds to GTSNPN and CDR2 to SVGIG. V and J are trimmed by 8 bases and 4 bases, and the gene matches miss 10 bases of the junction. Libraries came from the immunoSEQ multiplex PCR assay. The multiplex PCR relied on a mix of 60 forward primers for TCR Vbeta segments and 13 reverse primers for TCR Jbeta segments. The CDR3 region of rearranged TCR beta genes was amplified from genomic DNA by a multiplex PCR assay. The amplified TCR beta libraries were sequenced on the Illumina HiSeq System as 87-base-pair reads. The original pipeline was this. A later analysis counted around 72 million unique TCR beta chains across the 600 to 850 repertoires, and some 11 million of these chains were shared by at least two donors. To remove PCR and sequencing errors, raw reads were error-corrected and collapsed into unique sequences using a nearest-neighbor algorithm that merged closely related sequences. To assign V, D and J gene segments, CDR3 sequences were aligned to IMGT reference sequences. For a sequence to be retained, a match of at least six nucleotides to both a V gene segment and a J gene segment was required. Rearrangements were classified as productive when the CDR3 lacked stop codons and remained in frame with V and J, and all other rearrangements were classified as non-productive. Following IMGT convention, CDR3 was defined as the stretch from the second conserved V-encoded cysteine up to the conserved J-encoded phenylalanine. The earlier analysis of roughly 590 of the donors excluded any sequence lacking an unambiguous match to a single V gene segment. An earlier analysis of 500 to 700 of the donors classified V segments as functional when productive rearrangements were above 56.7% and as segregating when the standard deviation between donors was above 5%. A statistical classification framework was built to diagnose cytomegalovirus status from the catalog of TCR beta chain sequences. V and J gene assignment, in a later analysis, came from comparing TCR nucleotide sequences with IMGT/GENE-DB human TR gene sequences. The TCRdist pipeline was used in a later analysis to assign CDR3 sequences and most-parsimonious VDJ recombination scenarios. A later analysis defined each TCR beta chain by its CDR3 amino acid sequence plus V-gene family, and excluded reads lacking a unique V-gene family. In a later analysis, 450 to 600 highly shared, low-generation-probability nucleotide sequences were removed to address suspected cross-contamination and a sequencing artifact. A later analysis calculated a clonal expansion index for each public chain from normalized within-repertoire ranks of inferred template counts. In a later analysis, generation probabilities were computed with a VDJ recombination model fitted to out-of-frame rearrangements, and the resulting probabilities were checked against IGoR. In a later analysis, hypergeometric tests were used to score TCR-TCR, TCR-HLA and TCR-CMV co-occurrence, with a repertoire-size bias correction applied to TCR pairs. To estimate false discovery rates, a later analysis permuted the HLA or CMV assignments 20 times. A later analysis grouped co-occurring TCRs with DBSCAN, adding TCRdist sequence similarity when clustering within HLA-allele-positive subsets. Repertoires with fewer than 30,000 or more than 120,000 public chains, plus five repertoires with anomalous nucleotide sharing, were excluded from co-occurrence clustering. Held by TCRdb, this immuneACCESS table contains in-frame sequences only and omits some clones. Under half of the omission traces to an unresolved V gene where checked; the cause of the rest is unknown. Clone size and the V and J calls come from that table; the DNA yielded D and trimming. In all, the sample holds about 140,000 clones, and 65% to 85% of those were seen once. The biggest ten clones account for over 6% of the sample.

As to this clone: Its cognate antigen has yet to be identified. No base quality values were provided; no much bigger clone lies one nucleotide off.

The cohort comprised approximately 700 healthy bone marrow donors. Cohort members were all nominally healthy when sampled, although unrecorded immune exposures were likely present. The donor tested CMV seronegative, placing the donor among the 350 or so seronegative members of the cohort. A peripheral blood sample was provided by each donor, and peripheral blood mononuclear cells were used for TCR beta sequencing. Genomic DNA was extracted from the blood cell samples with the Qiagen DNeasy Blood Extraction Kit. This sequence uses TRBV30 and TRBJ1-2; 7 central bases correspond to TRBD1. The TCR comes from a man aged 30 to 45 in good health and CMV-seronegative. Sequences were obtained from PBMCs. The DNA sequence is as follows: TGTGCCCGCAGACAGAGGGGGCTCTATGGCTACACCTTC. Its coded protein is CARRQRGLYGYTF.